A selection of T cell receptor beta chains follows, all from one sample in a study of identical twins. TCRdb independently ran MiXCR on the 5' RACE reads; one entry per CDR3 protein. Altogether roughly 750,000 distinct CDR3 sequences are present, 21% being singletons, with the ten largest covering roughly 4%. These data also featured in a second study, about T cells expressing NK-cell markers.

The sample consisted of PBMCs. The receptors stem from a young woman in good health. Each CDR3 is given with its conserved first and last residue. D genes are given only for firm matches. Expanded clones are given a class, and other clones once, few, many or no size at all.

size	V	D	J	DNA	CDR3
many	TRBV27	TRBD2	TRBJ2-7	TGTGCCAGCAGTTTTGCTAGCGGGAGTGCCTACGAGCAGTACTTC	CASSFASGSAYEQYF
.	TRBV5-8	TRBD2	TRBJ2-5	TGTGCCAGCAGCTTGGGGACTAGCGGGAAAGAGACCCAGTACTTC	CASSLGTSGKETQYF
few	TRBV12-3/TRBV12-4	.	TRBJ2-3	TGTGCCAGCTCTCCGGGCCTCGCGGGCGTTACGCAGTATTTT	CASSPGLAGVTQYF
.	TRBV20-1	.	TRBJ2-7	TGCAGTGCTCACCGGTCCTGGGGGGTCGAGCAGTACTTC	CSAHRSWGVEQYF
.	TRBV20-1	TRBD2	TRBJ2-5	TGCAGTGCTAGAGATTACCTAGCGGGGGCCATAGAGACCCAGTACTTC	CSARDYLAGAIETQYF
.	TRBV5-5	.	TRBJ2-1	TGTGCCAGCAGCTTGGGTGTGGCGGGCGAGCAGTTCTTC	CASSLGVAGEQFF
few	TRBV20-1	TRBD1	TRBJ2-5	TGCAGTGCTAGTGATAGGACAGGGGCCGGTGAGACCCAGTACTTC	CSASDRTGAGETQYF
many	TRBV7-9	.	TRBJ2-7	TGTGCCAGCAGTTTTGAGTACGAGCAGTACTTC	CASSFEYEQYF
few	TRBV12-3/TRBV12-4	TRBD2	TRBJ2-1	TGTGCCAGCGCAAATGGGCTAGCGGGAGTCAATGAGCAGTTCTTC	CASANGLAGVNEQFF
few	TRBV12-3/TRBV12-4	.	TRBJ2-3	TGTGCCAGCAGCCCGGGGGAGAGGAGGTTTGAAGATACGCAGTATTTT	CASSPGERRFEDTQYF
.	TRBV7-9	.	TRBJ2-1	TGTGCCAGCAGCTTAGGCTCTTCGGGACTTGCCTACAATGAGCAGTTCTTC	CASSLGSSGLAYNEQFF
.	TRBV29-1	.	TRBJ2-7	TGCAGCACCACCCGGGACGGGGACTACGAGCAGTACTTC	CSTTRDGDYEQYF
.	TRBV29-1	TRBD2	TRBJ2-3	TGCAGCGTTGAAGAAGTAGCGGGCCTCACAGATACGCAGTATTTT	CSVEEVAGLTDTQYF
many	TRBV29-1	.	TRBJ1-1	TGCAGCGTTCACCTCAGGCAGAACACTGAAGCTTTCTTT	CSVHLRQNTEAFF
many	TRBV6-2/TRBV6-3	.	TRBJ2-2	TGTGCCAGCAGTTATATCGGGGCCGGGGAGCTGTTTTTT	CASSYIGAGELFF
few	TRBV6-5	TRBD1	TRBJ1-2	TGTGCCAGCAGTTCGGGACAGGGAAGGAGTCATGGCTACACCTTC	CASSSGQGRSHGYTF
few	TRBV12-3/TRBV12-4	.	TRBJ1-3	TGTGCCAGCAGTTTAGAGGATCGCCGGGACTCTGGAAACACCATATATTTT	CASSLEDRRDSGNTIYF
once	TRBV6-2/TRBV6-3	.	TRBJ2-1	TGTGCCAGCAGCCCTGTCCGGGACCTCGAGAATGAGCAGTTCTTC	CASSPVRDLENEQFF
many	TRBV29-1	.	TRBJ1-1	TGCAGCGTTGTTAGGGGCAGGGACACTGAAGCTTTCTTT	CSVVRGRDTEAFF
.	TRBV11-2	TRBD1	TRBJ1-2	TGTGCCAGCAGCTTAGATTCGTCAGGGGGCGGATTCGGCTACACCTTC	CASSLDSSGGGFGYTF